This T cell receptor beta chain is drawn from a study of cytomegalovirus exposure and HLA in healthy donors. Generated by immunoSEQ multiplex PCR, the TCRdb table keeps only in-frame clones and is missing some. The sample comprises some 100,000 clones, approximately 89% of which are singletons, and 1.5% to 2% rests with the top ten. To note about this clone: Antigen: not known.

The germline V gene encodes CDR1 SGDLS and CDR2 YYNGEE. Deletions cut 0 bases from V and 2 bases from J, with 12 bases between. This CDR3 spans 16 amino acids. The study's findings and limits: In vitro, three CMV-associated chains proved specific for CMV antigens. Most TCRs appeared rarely, but some public TCRs recurred in many donors.

The sequencing input was PBMCs. This TCR was recovered from a young man in good health and CMV-seronegative. The chain is built from TRBV9 and TRBJ1-3; unclear D gene. CDR3 in DNA: TGTGCCAGCAGCGTAGAGTCCGGGATCACTGGAAACACCATATATTTT. Amino acids: CASSVESGITGNTIYF.